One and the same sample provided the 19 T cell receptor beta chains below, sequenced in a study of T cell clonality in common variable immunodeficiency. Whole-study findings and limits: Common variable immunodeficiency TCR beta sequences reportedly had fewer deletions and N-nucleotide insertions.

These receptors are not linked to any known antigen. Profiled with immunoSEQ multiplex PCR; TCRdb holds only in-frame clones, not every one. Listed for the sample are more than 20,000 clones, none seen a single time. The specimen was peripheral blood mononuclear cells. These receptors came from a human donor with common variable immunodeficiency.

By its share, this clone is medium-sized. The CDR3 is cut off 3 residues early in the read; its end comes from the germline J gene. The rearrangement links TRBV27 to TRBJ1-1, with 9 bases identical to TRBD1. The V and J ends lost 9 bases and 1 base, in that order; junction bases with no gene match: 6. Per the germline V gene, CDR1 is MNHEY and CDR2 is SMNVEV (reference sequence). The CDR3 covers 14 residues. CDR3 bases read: TGTGCCAGTAGGGACAGGGTTCGGAACACTGAA. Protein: CASRDRVRNTE. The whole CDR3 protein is CASRDRVRNTEAFF.

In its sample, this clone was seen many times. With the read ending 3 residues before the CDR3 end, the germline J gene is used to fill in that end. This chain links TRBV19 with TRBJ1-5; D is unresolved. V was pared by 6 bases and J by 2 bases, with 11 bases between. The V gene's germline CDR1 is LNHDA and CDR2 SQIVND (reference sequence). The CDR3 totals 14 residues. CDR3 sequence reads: CASSPQSGNQPQHF. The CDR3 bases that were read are TGTGCCAGTAGCCCACAGTCAGGCAATCAGCCC.

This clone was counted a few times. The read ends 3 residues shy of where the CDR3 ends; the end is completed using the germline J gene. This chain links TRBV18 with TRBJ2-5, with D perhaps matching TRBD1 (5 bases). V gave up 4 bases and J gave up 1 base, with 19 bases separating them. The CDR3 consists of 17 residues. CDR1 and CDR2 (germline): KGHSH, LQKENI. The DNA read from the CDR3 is TGTGCCAGCTCACAATTTTCGGACAAAACATTCCAAGAGACC. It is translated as CASSQFSDKTFQET. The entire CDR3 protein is CASSQFSDKTFQETQYF.

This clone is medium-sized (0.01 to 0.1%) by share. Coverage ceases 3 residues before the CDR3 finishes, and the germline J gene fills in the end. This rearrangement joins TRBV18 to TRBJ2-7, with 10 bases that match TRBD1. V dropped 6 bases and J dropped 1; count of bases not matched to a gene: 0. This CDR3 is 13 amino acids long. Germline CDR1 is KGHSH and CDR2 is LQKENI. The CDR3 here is CASSGQGSYEQYF. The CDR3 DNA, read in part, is TGTGCCAGCTCGGGACAGGGGTCCTACGAG.

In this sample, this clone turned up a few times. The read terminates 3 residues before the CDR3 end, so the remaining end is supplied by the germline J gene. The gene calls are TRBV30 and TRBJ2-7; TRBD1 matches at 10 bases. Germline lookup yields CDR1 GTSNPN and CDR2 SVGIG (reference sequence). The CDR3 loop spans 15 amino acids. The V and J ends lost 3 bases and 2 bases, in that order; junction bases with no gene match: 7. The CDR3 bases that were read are TGTGCCTGGAGAAGGTCTGGACAGGGGGCCTACGAG. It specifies CAWRRSGQGAYE. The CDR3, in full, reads CAWRRSGQGAYEQYF.

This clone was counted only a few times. The part of the CDR3 DNA that was read is TGTGCCAGCTCCATCAGGGCAGGGGGCCGCACAGATACG. Amino acid sequence: CASSIRAGGRTDT. The CDR3 reads in full as CASSIRAGGRTDTQYF. This chain joins TRBV18 and TRBJ2-3; TRBD1 aligns across 8 bases. The CDR3 extends 3 residues past the end of the read, so its final part is completed from the germline J gene. The CDR3 spans 16 residues. V shed 6 bases and J 1 base; nucleotides not matched to a gene: 9. Germline CDR1 reads KGHSH; CDR2 reads LQKENI.

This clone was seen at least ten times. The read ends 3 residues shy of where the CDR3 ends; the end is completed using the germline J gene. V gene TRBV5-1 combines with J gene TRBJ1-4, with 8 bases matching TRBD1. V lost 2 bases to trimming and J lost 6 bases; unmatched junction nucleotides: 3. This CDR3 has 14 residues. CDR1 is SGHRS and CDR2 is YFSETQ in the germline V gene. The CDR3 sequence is CASSFRGRDEKLFF. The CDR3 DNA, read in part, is TGCGCCAGCAGCTTCAGGGGGCGCGATGAAAAA.

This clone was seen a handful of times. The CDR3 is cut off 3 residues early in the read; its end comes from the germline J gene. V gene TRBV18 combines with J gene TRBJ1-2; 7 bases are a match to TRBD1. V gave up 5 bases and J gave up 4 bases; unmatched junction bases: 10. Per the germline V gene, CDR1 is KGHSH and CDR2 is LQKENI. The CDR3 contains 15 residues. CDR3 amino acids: CASSFETGSTYGYTF. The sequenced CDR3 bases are TGTGCCAGCTCATTTGAGACAGGGAGTACCTATGGC.

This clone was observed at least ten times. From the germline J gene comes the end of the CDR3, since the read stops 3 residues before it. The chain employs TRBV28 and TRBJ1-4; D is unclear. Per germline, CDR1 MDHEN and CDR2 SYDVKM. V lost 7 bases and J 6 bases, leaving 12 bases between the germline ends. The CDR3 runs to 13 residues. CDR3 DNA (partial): TGTGCCAGCACTGGCGGTTCAGATGAAAAA. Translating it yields CASTGGSDEK. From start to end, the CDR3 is CASTGGSDEKLFF.

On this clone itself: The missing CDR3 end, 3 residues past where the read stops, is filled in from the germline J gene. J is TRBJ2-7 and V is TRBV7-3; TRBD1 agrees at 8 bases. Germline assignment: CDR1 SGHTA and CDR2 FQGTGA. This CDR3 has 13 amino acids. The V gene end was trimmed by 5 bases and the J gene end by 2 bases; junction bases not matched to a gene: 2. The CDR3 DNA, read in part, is TGTGCCAGCAGCCGGACAGGGACCTACGAG. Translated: CASSRTGTYE. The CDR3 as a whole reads CASSRTGTYEQYF.

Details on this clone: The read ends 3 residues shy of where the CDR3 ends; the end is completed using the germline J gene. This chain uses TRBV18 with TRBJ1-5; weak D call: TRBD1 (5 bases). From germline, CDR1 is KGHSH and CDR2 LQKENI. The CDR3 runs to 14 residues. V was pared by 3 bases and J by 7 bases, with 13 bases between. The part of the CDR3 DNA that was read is TGTGCCAGCTCACCTTTCAGGGATAAACAGCCC. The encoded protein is CASSPFRDKQP. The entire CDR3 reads CASSPFRDKQPQHF.

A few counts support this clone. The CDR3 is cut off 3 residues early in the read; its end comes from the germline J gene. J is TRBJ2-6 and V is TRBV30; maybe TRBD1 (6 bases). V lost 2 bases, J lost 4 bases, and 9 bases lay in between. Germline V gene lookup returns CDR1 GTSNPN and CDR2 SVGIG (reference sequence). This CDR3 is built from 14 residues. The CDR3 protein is CAWSTGYGANVLTF. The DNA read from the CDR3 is TGTGCCTGGAGTACAGGGTACGGGGCCAACGTC.

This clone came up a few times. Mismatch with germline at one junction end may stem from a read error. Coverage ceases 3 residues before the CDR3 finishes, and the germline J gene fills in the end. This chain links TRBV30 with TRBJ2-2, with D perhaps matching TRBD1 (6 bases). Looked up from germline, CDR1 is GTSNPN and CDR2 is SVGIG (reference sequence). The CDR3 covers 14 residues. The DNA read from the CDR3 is TGTGCCAGGAGACACAGGGTGGACACCGGGGAG. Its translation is CARRHRVDTGE. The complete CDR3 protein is CARRHRVDTGELFF. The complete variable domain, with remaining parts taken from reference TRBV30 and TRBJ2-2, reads SQTIHQWPATLVQPVGSPLSLECTVEGTSNPNLYWYRQAAGRGLQLLFYSVGIGQISSEVPQNLSASRPQDRQFILSSKKLLLSDSGFYLCARRHRVDTGELFFGEGSRLTVL.

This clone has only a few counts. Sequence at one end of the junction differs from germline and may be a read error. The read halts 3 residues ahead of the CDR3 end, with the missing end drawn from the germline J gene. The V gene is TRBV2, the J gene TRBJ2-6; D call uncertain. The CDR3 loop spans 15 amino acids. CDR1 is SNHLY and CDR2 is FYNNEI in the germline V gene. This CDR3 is CASSDAGSRANVLTF. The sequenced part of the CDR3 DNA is TGTGCCAGCAGTGACGCAGGCTCTCGGGCCAACGTC.

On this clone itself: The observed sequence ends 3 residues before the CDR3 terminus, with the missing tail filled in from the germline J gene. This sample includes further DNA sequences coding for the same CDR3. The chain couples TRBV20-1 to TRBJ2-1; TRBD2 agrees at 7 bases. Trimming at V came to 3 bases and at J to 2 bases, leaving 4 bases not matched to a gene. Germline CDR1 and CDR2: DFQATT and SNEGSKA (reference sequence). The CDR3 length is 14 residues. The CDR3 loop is CSARVAGPYNEQFF. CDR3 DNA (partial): TGCAGTGCTAGGGTAGCGGGCCCCTACAATGAG.

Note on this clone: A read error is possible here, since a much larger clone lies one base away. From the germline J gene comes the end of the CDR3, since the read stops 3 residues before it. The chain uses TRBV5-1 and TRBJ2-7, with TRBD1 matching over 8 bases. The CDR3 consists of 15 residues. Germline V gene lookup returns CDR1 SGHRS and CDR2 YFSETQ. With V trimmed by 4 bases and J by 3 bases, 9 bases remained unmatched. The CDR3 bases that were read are TGCGCCAGCAGCCTACGACAGGGGTCGTGCTACGAG. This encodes CASSLRQGSCYE. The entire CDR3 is CASSLRQGSCYEQYF.

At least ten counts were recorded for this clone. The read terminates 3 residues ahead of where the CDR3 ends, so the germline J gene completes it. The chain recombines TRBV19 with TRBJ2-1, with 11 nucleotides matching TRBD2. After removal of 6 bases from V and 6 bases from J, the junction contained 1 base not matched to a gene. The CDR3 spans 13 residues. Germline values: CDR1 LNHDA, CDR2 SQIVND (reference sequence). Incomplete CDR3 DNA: TGTGCCAGTAGGGGACTAGCGGCCAATGAG. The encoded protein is CASRGLAANE. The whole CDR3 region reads CASRGLAANEQFF.

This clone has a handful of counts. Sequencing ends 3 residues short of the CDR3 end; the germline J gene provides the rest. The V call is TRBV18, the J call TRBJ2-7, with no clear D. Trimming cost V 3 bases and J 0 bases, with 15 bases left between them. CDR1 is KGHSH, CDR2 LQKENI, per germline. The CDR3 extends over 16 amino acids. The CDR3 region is CASSPNLPIDSYEQYF. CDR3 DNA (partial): TGTGCCAGCTCACCTAACCTACCGATAGACTCCTACGAG.

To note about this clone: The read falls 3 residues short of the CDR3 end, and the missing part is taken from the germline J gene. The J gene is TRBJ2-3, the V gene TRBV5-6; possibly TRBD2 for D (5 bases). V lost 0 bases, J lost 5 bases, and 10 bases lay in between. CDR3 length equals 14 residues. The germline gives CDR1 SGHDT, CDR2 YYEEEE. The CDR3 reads CASSLASRGDTQYF. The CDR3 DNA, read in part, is TGTGCCAGCAGCTTGGCCTCTCGGGGAGATACG.